Presented here are 26 T cell receptor beta chains from one specimen sequenced in a study of OX40 agonist ivuxolimab in advanced cancers. The data were produced by immunoSEQ multiplex PCR, yet TCRdb's version contains in-frame clones alone and is incomplete. The repertoire has nearly 80,000 clones, roughly 91% of them found once; the top ten carry less than 0.35%. The starting material was CD4+ or CD8+ T cells sorted from blood, obtained in a trial of the OX40 agonist ivuxolimab. The receptors here all came from an adult with an advanced solid tumor such as melanoma, head and neck, liver or kidney cancer.

V is TRBV28 and J is TRBJ2-5; 7 nucleotides match TRBD2. The CDR3 is 14 amino acids. The germline gives CDR1 MDHEN, CDR2 SYDVKM. With V trimmed by 10 bases and J by 3 bases, 11 bases remained unmatched. CDR3 sequence reads: CATDVAGTKETQYF. DNA of the CDR3: TGTGCCACGGATGTAGCGGGTACCAAAGAGACCCAGTACTTC. The full variable domain, in which reference TRBV28 and TRBJ2-5 provide the parts outside the CDR3, is DVKVTQSSRYLVKRTGEKVFLECVQDMDHENMFWYRQDPGLGLRLIYFSYDVKMKEKGDIPEGYSVSREKKERFSLILESASTNQTSMYLCATDVAGTKETQYFGPGTRLLVL.

DNA of the CDR3: TGTGCCAGCAGTTTCGGGGAGGGCGAGCAGTACGTC. Its protein is CASSFGEGEQYV. V usage is TRBV7-8 and J usage is TRBJ2-7, with TRBD2 matching over 7 bases. With 6 bases clipped from V and 6 bases from J, the junction kept 5 bases outside the gene matches. Germline CDR1 is SGHVS and CDR2 is FQNEAQ. There are 12 residues in the CDR3.

The chain joins TRBV6-6 to TRBJ2-1; no clear D. Trimming removed 6 bases at V and 7 bases at J, with 16 bases between. Germline CDR1 reads MNHNY; CDR2 reads SVGAGI (reference sequence). The CDR3 extends over 14 amino acids. CDR3 DNA: TGTGCCAGCAGCTCTACAAGTAGTGGGAATGAGCAGTTCTTC. Protein product: CASSSTSSGNEQFF.

DNA of the CDR3: TGTGCCAGTAGAACGGCGTGGCAAAATAATTCACCCCTCCACTTT. Translation gives CASRTAWQNNSPLHF. The rearrangement joins TRBV19 to TRBJ1-6; D is undetermined. Trimming pared 6 bases from V and 5 bases from J, leaving 14 bases between. The germline V gene encodes CDR1 LNHDA and CDR2 SQIVND (reference sequence). There are 15 residues in the CDR3. The whole variable domain, filled in from reference TRBV19 and TRBJ1-6, reads DGGITQSPKYLFRKEGQNVTLSCEQNLNHDAMYWYRQDPGQGLRLIYYSQIVNDFQKGDIAEGYSVSREKKESFPLTVTSAQKNPTAFYLCASRTAWQNNSPLHFGNGTRLTVT.

The chain joins TRBV19 to TRBJ1-3; the match to TRBD1 covers 8 bases. V lost 0 bases and J lost 4; bases outside the gene matches: 11. CDR1 is LNHDA and CDR2 is SQIVND in the germline V gene (reference sequence). The CDR3 runs 18 residues. The CDR3 spells CASSIDHRTGTRGNTIYF. DNA for the CDR3: TGTGCCAGTAGTATAGACCACCGGACAGGGACAAGGGGAAACACCATATATTTT.

This clone was seen once. This chain joins TRBV5-1 and TRBJ1-1; perhaps TRBD1 as D (6 bases). Trimming removed 2 bases at V and 7 bases at J, with 15 bases between. The CDR3 runs to 14 residues. Germline V CDR1 and CDR2: SGHRS, YFSETQ. CDR3 DNA sequence: TGCGCCAGCAGCTTCGGGGCAGGGGAGGATGAAGCTTTCTTT. Translation gives CASSFGAGEDEAFF.

V is TRBV7-2 and J is TRBJ1-3, with D possibly being TRBD1 (6 bases). V lost 2 bases and J 2 bases, leaving 10 bases between the germline ends. Germline CDR1 is SGHTA and CDR2 is FQGNSA. This CDR3 contains 15 residues. CDR3 sequence: CASSLTGPPGNTIYF. In nucleotides, the CDR3 is TGTGCCAGCAGCTTAACAGGGCCCCCTGGAAACACCATATATTTT.

Details on this clone: One end of the junction fails to match germline, which may point to a read error. V is TRBV6-1 and J is TRBJ1-5, with D tentatively TRBD1 (5 bases). This CDR3 region has 15 residues. Germline V gives CDR1 MNHNS, CDR2 SASEGT. The CDR3 region is CASSEEFGGAGSLDF. In DNA form, the CDR3 reads TGTGCCAGCAGTGAAGAATTTGGAGGGGCAGGCTCCCTGGATTTT.

The chain links TRBV5-8 to TRBJ1-1; 7 nucleotides line up with TRBD1. In germline, CDR1 is SGHTS, CDR2 YDEGEE. CDR3 length equals 14 residues. J was trimmed by 4 bases and V by 1 base; bases with no gene match: 4. The CDR3 is CASSLLGGPTEAFF. The CDR3 DNA is TGTGCCAGCAGCTTGCTAGGGGGCCCCACTGAAGCTTTCTTT.

The chain is built from TRBV29-1 and TRBJ1-2; maybe TRBD1 (5 bases). The V end was cut by 7 bases, the J end by 4 bases, with 13 bases between. The CDR3 is made up of 12 amino acids. The germline V gene has CDR1 SQVTM and CDR2 ANQGSEA. CDR3 sequence (DNA): TGCAGCGGAGGGGATGAATTCTATGGCTACACCTTC. Protein: CSGGDEFYGYTF.

The rearrangement links TRBV6-1 to TRBJ2-5; D possibly corresponds to TRBD1 (5 bases). The CDR3 is 13 amino acids. V gave up 6 bases and J gave up 2 bases, with 10 bases separating them. Per germline, CDR1 MNHNS and CDR2 SASEGT. CDR3 amino acids: CASRAGSQETQYF. The DNA for the CDR3 is TGTGCCAGCAGAGCAGGGTCACAAGAGACCCAGTACTTC.

The V gene is TRBV11-3, the J gene TRBJ2-4; TRBD1 might be the D (7 bases). CDR1 SGHNT and CDR2 YENEEA come from the germline V gene. The CDR3 runs to 18 residues. Trimming left V 0 bases short and J 0 bases short, with 15 bases between. The CDR3 spells CASSLEAGGTTAKNIQYF. In DNA form, the CDR3 reads TGTGCCAGCAGCTTAGAGGCAGGGGGGACGACAGCCAAAAACATTCAGTACTTC.

The chain uses TRBV30 and TRBJ1-1; D is ambiguous. The V and J ends lost 3 bases and 5 bases respectively, with 16 bases between them. CDR1 and CDR2 from the germline V gene are GTSNPN and SVGIG (reference sequence). The CDR3 covers 14 residues. The CDR3 DNA follows: TGTGCCTGGAGCCAAGGGCTCCTGAGGACTGAAGCTTTCTTT. Its translation: CAWSQGLLRTEAFF.

The genes are TRBV28 and TRBJ1-5; D gene unclear. The V gene lost 5 bases and the J gene lost 0 bases, with 11 bases spanning the gap. Germline V gives CDR1 MDHEN, CDR2 SYDVKM. The CDR3 covers 15 residues. The CDR3 sequence: CASSISWPSNQPQHF. In DNA form, the CDR3 reads TGTGCCAGCAGTATTTCTTGGCCTAGCAATCAGCCCCAGCATTTT. Full variable domain (missing parts from reference TRBV28 and TRBJ1-5): DVKVTQSSRYLVKRTGEKVFLECVQDMDHENMFWYRQDPGLGLRLIYFSYDVKMKEKGDIPEGYSVSREKKERFSLILESASTNQTSMYLCASSISWPSNQPQHFGDGTRLSIL.

V and J are TRBV7-9 and TRBJ1-2; weak D call: TRBD1 (6 bases). Trimming removed 5 bases at V and 7 bases at J, with 17 bases between. Germline V gives CDR1 SEHNR, CDR2 FQNEAQ (reference sequence). CDR3 size: 14 residues. CDR3 sequence (DNA): TGTGCCAGCAGCCCCGGGGTAGGGGGTTTTGGCTACACCTTC. Protein product: CASSPGVGGFGYTF.

V is TRBV11-3 and J is TRBJ2-7; D is unresolved. V lost 4 bases and J 6 bases, leaving 13 bases between the germline ends. The CDR3 runs 13 residues. Germline values: CDR1 SGHNT, CDR2 YENEEA. CDR3 loop: CASSSVLQAEQYF. The CDR3 DNA is TGTGCCAGCAGCTCCGTTCTGCAAGCCGAGCAGTACTTC.

V usage is TRBV12-2 and J usage is TRBJ1-5; TRBD1 was called by the table and not checked on the DNA. TRBV12-2 is labeled a pseudogene. The CDR3 loop spans 17 amino acids. The DNA of the CDR3 is TGTGCAAGTCGCTTAGCAACAGGGTTCAGATTCATGCAGCCCCAGCATTTT. It yields the protein CASRLATGFRFMQPQHF.

The chain joins TRBV14 to TRBJ1-1, with 7 nucleotides matching TRBD1. CDR1 SGHDN and CDR2 FVKESK come from the germline V gene. The ends lost 5 bases at V and 2 bases at J; junction bases unmatched: 5. The CDR3 loop spans 14 amino acids. The CDR3, as DNA: TGTGCCAGCAGCTCCAGGGGGGGAAACACTGAAGCTTTCTTT. This codes for CASSSRGGNTEAFF.

This rearrangement joins TRBV5-1 to TRBJ1-1; no reliable D call. The ends were cut back, 0 bases at V and 3 bases at J, with 9 bases in the middle. The CDR3 has 14 residues. From germline, CDR1 is SGHRS and CDR2 YFSETQ. In DNA, the CDR3 is TGCGCCAGCAGCTTGGTCTCCCCCGACACTGAAGCTTTCTTT. Protein sequence: CASSLVSPDTEAFF.

The gene calls are TRBV5-1 and TRBJ1-1; a possible D gene is TRBD1 (5 bases). The V gene's germline CDR1 is SGHRS and CDR2 YFSETQ. The CDR3 spans 14 residues. V lost 0 bases and J 4 bases, leaving 10 bases between the germline ends. CDR3 in amino acids: CASSLAGGGTEAFF. The CDR3 coding sequence is TGCGCCAGCAGCTTGGCGGGGGGTGGCACTGAAGCTTTCTTT.

This sequence joins TRBV11-3 and TRBJ2-5; TRBD1 aligns across 11 bases. CDR1 is SGHNT, CDR2 YENEEA, per germline. The V and J ends lost 2 bases and 2 bases, in that order; junction bases with no gene match: 4. This CDR3 is built from 16 residues. The DNA of the CDR3 is TGTGCCAGCAGCTTATCCGGGACAGGGGGTCAAGAGACCCAGTACTTC. It codes for CASSLSGTGGQETQYF.

V gene TRBV5-1 combines with J gene TRBJ2-3; 15 bases fit TRBD2. With V trimmed by 0 bases and J by 6 bases, 5 bases remained unmatched. This CDR3 comprises 17 residues. Germline lookup yields CDR1 SGHRS and CDR2 YFSETQ. CDR3: CASSLVGTSGGSDTQYF. CDR3 in DNA: TGCGCCAGCAGCTTGGTAGGGACTAGCGGGGGGTCTGATACGCAGTATTTT.

The chain links TRBV5-6 to TRBJ2-7; 11 positions match TRBD1. J was trimmed by 3 bases and V by 2 bases; bases with no gene match: 4. This CDR3 is built from 15 residues. Germline loops: CDR1 SGHDT, CDR2 YYEEEE. CDR3 amino acids: CASSFAGTGGYEQYF. The CDR3 DNA is TGTGCCAGCAGCTTTGCCGGGACAGGGGGCTACGAGCAGTACTTC.

The chain's CDR3 is CASAAEAGGLNEQFF. As DNA, the CDR3 is TGCGCCAGCGCCGCCGAAGCGGGGGGGCTCAATGAGCAGTTCTTC. V usage is TRBV10-1 and J usage is TRBJ2-1; 10 bases align to TRBD2. Germline V gives CDR1 WNHNN, CDR2 SYGVQD (reference sequence). The CDR3 runs 15 residues. Trimming removed 8 bases from V and 6 bases from J; junction bases left unmatched: 10.

The rearrangement uses TRBV18 and TRBJ1-4, with TRBD1 identical over 7 bases. The CDR3 is 15 residues long. Germline V CDR1 and CDR2: KGHSH, LQKENI. V shed 4 bases, J shed 7 bases, and the junction held 9 bases outside the gene matches. CDR3 protein: CASSRWDSVGEKLFF. The CDR3 nucleotides read TGTGCCAGCTCACGTTGGGACAGCGTAGGTGAAAAACTGTTTTTT.

This clone was counted a single time. The chain has TRBV5-1 and TRBJ1-1; D gene uncertain. The CDR3 consists of 14 residues. V was trimmed by 1 base and J by 7 bases, leaving 14 bases between them. Germline V gene lookup returns CDR1 SGHRS and CDR2 YFSETQ. The chain's CDR3 is CASSLRPGQYEAFF. The DNA of the CDR3 is TGCGCCAGCAGCTTGAGACCAGGCCAATATGAAGCTTTCTTT.